The sequence of this T cell receptor (beta chain) was determined in a study of T cell responses to AZD1222 COVID-19 vaccine. This clone was recorded only once. Antigen: not known. Study outcomes and limitations: As reported, nearly half of all spike-specific TCRs target variant regions that are unmutated.

Germline V gene lookup returns CDR1 MNHEY and CDR2 SMNVEV (reference sequence). The CDR3 loop spans 16 amino acids. With V trimmed by 4 bases and J by 7 bases, 8 bases remained unmatched. Method: immunoSEQ multiplex PCR; TCRdb's copy keeps in-frame clones and lacks some. The sample shows roughly 180,000 clones, 75% to 95% of them seen only once. This clonotype was sampled from an adult in good health. This material consisted of peripheral blood, taken on day 0 of AZD1222 vaccination. The chain combines TRBV27 with TRBJ2-1, with 12 bases aligning to TRBD2. The CDR3 region is CASSSLLAGGGNEQFF. The CDR3 DNA reads as TGTGCCAGCAGTTCGTTACTAGCGGGGGGTGGTAATGAGCAGTTCTTC.